This TCR beta chain was recovered during a study of blood T cell repertoires in COVID-19. Background on the study: Samples representing acute and convalescent COVID-19 were sourced from the United States, Italy and Spain. PBMCs, B-cell-depleted T cells, or T cells provided the cDNA or gDNA that made up the material.

The V gene lost 3 bases and the J gene lost 2 bases, with 19 bases spanning the gap. This CDR3 has 18 residues. The V gene's germline CDR1 is SGHTA and CDR2 FQGTGA. Original methodology: Nucleated cell counts were estimated from reference gene primer amplification. The method was immunoSEQ multiplex PCR; TCRdb's version includes in-frame clones alone and lacks a portion of them. From that table come the V and J calls and clone size; the DNA was used to work out D and trimming. The data contain a few hundred thousand clones, roughly 90% of them singletons. The chain links TRBV7-3 to TRBJ2-2; no clear D. This receptor was identified in a man in his 60s who had recovered from COVID-19. The material sequenced was peripheral blood. Here the CDR3 reads CASSFRPGHAYNTGELFF. Here the CDR3 DNA reads TGTGCCAGCAGCTTCCGGCCAGGCCATGCCTACAACACCGGGGAGCTGTTTTTT.